Listed below are T cell receptor beta chains from one sample, sequenced in a study of Graves' ophthalmopathy and Graves' hyperthyroidism. TCRdb re-derived calls from the multiplex PCR reads in MiXCR, one entry per CDR3 protein. Here the sample spans some 400,000 distinct CDR3 sequences, about a sixth being singletons. What was sequenced was peripheral blood. The receptors shown here come from a woman aged 18-29 years with Graves' ophthalmopathy. The CDR3 runs from the conserved cysteine through the conserved F or W. A D gene is named only where the DNA matches it firmly. For some rows the clone size is stated as once, few or many, or as a class when expanded; others skip it.

d_gene	v_gene	abundance	j_gene	CDR3aa	CDR3nt
TRBD2	TRBV13	many	TRBJ2-7	CASSNTTPNPLSGKAREQYF	TGTGCCAGCAGCAACACCACTCCTAACCCGCTTAGCGGGAAGGCTAGAGAGCAGTACTTC
TRBD1	TRBV3-1	many	TRBJ2-5	CASSHAGTGGETQYF	TGTGCCAGCAGCCATGCAGGGACAGGAGGTGAGACCCAGTACTTC
.	TRBV11-1	many	TRBJ1-2	CASRRAGTEANYGYTF	TGTGCCAGCAGGCGCGCCGGGACCGAGGCTAACTATGGCTACACCTTC
TRBD1	TRBV28	many	TRBJ1-5	CASTPDREVYQPQHF	TGTGCCAGCACTCCCGACAGGGAAGTTTACCAGCCCCAGCATTTT
.	TRBV6-2/TRBV6-3	few	TRBJ2-3	CASSQSVAQYF	TGTGCCAGCAGTCAAAGCGTAGCGCAGTATTTT
.	TRBV29-1	many	TRBJ1-5	CSVLQGSNQPQHF	TGCAGCGTTCTCCAGGGAAGCAATCAGCCCCAGCATTTT
TRBD1	TRBV20-1	many	TRBJ1-2	CSVSGRDRVILVDGYIF	TGCAGTGTATCCGGACGGGACAGGGTGATTTTAGTGGATGGCTACATCTTC
.	TRBV20-1	many	TRBJ1-5	CSAIGGDQPQHF	TGCAGTGCTATCGGGGGGGATCAGCCCCAGCATTTT
.	TRBV12-3/TRBV12-4	many	TRBJ2-6	CASSTRGSGANVLTF	TGTGCCAGCAGTACTAGGGGGTCTGGGGCCAACGTCCTGACTTTC
.	TRBV19	many	TRBJ1-3	CASSLWTSSGNTIYF	TGTGCCAGTAGTCTCTGGACGAGCTCTGGAAACACCATATATTTT
.	TRBV7-2	.	TRBJ2-5	CASKLNEGDGTQYF	TGTGCTTCCAAGCTTAATGAGGGGGACGGGACCCAGTACTTC
.	TRBV12-3/TRBV12-4	.	TRBJ1-2	CASSLGPEYTF	TGTGCCAGCAGTTTGGGTCCCGAGTACACCTTC
TRBD1	TRBV7-3	many	TRBJ2-7	CASRNSGTGGGEQYF	TGTGCCAGCAGGAACTCCGGGACAGGGGGCGGCGAGCAGTACTTC
.	TRBV20-1	many	TRBJ2-5	CSAGGGEWETQYF	TGCAGTGCGGGGGGCGGGGAGTGGGAGACCCAGTACTTC